The present T cell receptor beta chain was sequenced within a study of beta chain features in type 1 diabetes. Investigators reverse transcribed all isolated RNA, so they sequenced expressed TCRB transcripts. TCRdb keeps only in-frame clones here, not all; method: immunoSEQ multiplex PCR. The repertoire consists of almost 350,000 clones, with about 20% occurring once and the leading ten covering about 0.044%. Trimming removed 6 bases from V and 7 bases from J; junction bases left unmatched: 8. CDR3 length equals 14 residues. The germline V gene has CDR1 MNHEY and CDR2 SVGAGI. This clone has just a few counts.

The receptor was isolated from a woman younger than 35 in good health. Material: naive CD4+ T cells from blood. This chain joins TRBV6-5 and TRBJ2-1, with 8 bases that match TRBD2. The CDR3 reads CASRLAGTANEQFF. The CDR3 DNA reads TGTGCCAGCAGGCTAGCGGGTACGGCGAATGAGCAGTTCTTC.